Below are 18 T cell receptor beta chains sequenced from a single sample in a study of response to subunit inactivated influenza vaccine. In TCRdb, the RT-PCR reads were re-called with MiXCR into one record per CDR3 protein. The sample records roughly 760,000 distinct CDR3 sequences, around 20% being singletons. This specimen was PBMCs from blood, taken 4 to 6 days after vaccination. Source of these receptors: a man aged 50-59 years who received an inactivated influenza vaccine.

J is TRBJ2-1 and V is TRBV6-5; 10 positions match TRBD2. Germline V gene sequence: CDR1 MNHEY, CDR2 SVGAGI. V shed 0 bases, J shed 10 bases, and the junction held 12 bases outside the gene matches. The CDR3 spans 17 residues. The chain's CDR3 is CASSYSGTSARRLEQFF. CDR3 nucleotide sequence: TGTGCCAGCAGTTACTCCGGGACTAGCGCTCGCCGCCTCGAGCAGTTCTTC.

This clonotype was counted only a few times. CDR3: CATSDLGRRESTQYF. As DNA, the CDR3 is TGTGCCACCAGTGATTTGGGGCGGCGGGAGTCTACGCAGTATTTT. The rearrangement links TRBV24-1 to TRBJ2-3; 7 bases agree with TRBD2. The CDR3 runs 15 residues. J gave up 8 bases and V 0 bases, and 7 bases lay outside the gene matches. The germline V gene encodes CDR1 KGHDR and CDR2 SFDVKD.

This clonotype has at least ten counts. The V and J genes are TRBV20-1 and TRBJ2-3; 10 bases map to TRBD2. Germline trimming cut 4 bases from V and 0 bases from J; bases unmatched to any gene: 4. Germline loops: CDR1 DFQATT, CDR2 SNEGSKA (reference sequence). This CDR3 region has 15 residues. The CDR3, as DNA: TGCAGTGCTAACGGACTAGCGGAAAGCACAGATACGCAGTATTTT. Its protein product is CSANGLAESTDTQYF.

The CDR3: CASSLDRVQTQYF. The CDR3 coding sequence is TGTGCCAGCAGCTTGGACAGGGTACAGACCCAGTACTTC. The V call is TRBV5-4, the J call TRBJ2-5; possible D gene TRBD1, 6 bases. The V gene lost 0 bases and the J gene lost 6 bases, with 9 bases spanning the gap. Germline CDR1 is SGHNT and CDR2 is YYREEE (reference sequence). This CDR3 comprises 13 residues.

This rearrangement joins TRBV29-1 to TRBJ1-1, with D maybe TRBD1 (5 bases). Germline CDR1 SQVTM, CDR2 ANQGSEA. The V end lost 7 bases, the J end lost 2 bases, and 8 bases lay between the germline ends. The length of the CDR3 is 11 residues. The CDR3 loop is CSGDRNTEAFF. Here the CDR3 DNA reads TGCAGCGGCGACAGAAACACTGAAGCTTTCTTT. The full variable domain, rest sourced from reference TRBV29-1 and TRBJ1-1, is SAVISQKPSRDICQRGTSLTIQCQVDSQVTMMFWYRQQPGQSLTLIATANQGSEATYESGFVIDKFPISRPNLTFSTLTVSNMSPEDSSIYLCSGDRNTEAFFGQGTRLTVV.

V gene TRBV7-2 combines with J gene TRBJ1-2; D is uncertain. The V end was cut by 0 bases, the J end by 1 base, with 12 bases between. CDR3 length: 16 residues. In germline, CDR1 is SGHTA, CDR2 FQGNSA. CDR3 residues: CASSLASGSYNYGYTF. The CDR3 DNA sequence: TGTGCCAGCAGCTTAGCGTCGGGGAGTTATAACTATGGCTACACCTTC.

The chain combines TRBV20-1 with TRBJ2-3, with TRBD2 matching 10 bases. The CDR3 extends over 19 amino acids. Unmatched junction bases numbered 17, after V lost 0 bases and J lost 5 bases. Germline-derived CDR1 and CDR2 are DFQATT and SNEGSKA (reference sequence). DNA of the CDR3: TGCAGTGCTAGAGATTTAGCGAAAGCGGGGGGGGCTGTAAGAGATACGCAGTATTTT. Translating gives CSARDLAKAGGAVRDTQYF.

CDR3 DNA sequence: TGCGCCAGCAGAGTACACGGGGGGGCTTCCTACAATGAGCAGTTCTTC. It yields the protein CASRVHGGASYNEQFF. J is TRBJ2-1 and V is TRBV4-1; 8 nucleotides agree with TRBD2. The germline gives CDR1 MGHRA, CDR2 YSYEKL. The CDR3 is 16 amino acids. V shed 6 bases and J 1 base; nucleotides not matched to a gene: 8.

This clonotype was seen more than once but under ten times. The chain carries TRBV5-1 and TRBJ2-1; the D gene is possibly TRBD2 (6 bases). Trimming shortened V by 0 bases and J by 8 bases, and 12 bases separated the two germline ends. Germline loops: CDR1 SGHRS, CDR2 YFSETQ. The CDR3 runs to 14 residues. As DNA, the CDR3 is TGCGCCAGCAGCTTGGCGGGGAGCGGGCATGAGCAGTTCTTC. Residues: CASSLAGSGHEQFF.

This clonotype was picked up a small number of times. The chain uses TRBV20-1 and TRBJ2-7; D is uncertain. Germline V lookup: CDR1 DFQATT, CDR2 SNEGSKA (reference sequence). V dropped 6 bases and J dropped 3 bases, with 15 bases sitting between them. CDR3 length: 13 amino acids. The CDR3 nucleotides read TGCAGTGCCGACCGGGTTCCTAGCTACGAGCAGTACTTC. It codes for CSADRVPSYEQYF.

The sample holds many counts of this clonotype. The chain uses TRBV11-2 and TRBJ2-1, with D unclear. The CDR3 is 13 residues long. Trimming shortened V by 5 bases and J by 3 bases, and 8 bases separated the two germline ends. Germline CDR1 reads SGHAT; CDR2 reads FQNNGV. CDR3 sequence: CASSPRIYNEQFF. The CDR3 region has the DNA TGTGCCAGCAGCCCCAGAATCTACAATGAGCAGTTCTTC.

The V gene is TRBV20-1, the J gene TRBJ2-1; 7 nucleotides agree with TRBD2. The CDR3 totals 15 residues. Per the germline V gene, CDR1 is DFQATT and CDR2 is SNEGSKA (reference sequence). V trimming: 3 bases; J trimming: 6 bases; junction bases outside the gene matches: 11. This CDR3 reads CSASESGKVGNEQFF. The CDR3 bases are TGCAGTGCTAGTGAGAGCGGGAAAGTCGGCAATGAGCAGTTCTTC.

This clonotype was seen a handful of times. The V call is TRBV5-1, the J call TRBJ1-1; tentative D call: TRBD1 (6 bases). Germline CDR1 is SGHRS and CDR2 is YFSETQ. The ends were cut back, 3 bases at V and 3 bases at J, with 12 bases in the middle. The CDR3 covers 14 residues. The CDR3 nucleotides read TGCGCCAGCAGCTCTGAGGGGGGATACACTGAAGCTTTCTTT. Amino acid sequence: CASSSEGGYTEAFF.

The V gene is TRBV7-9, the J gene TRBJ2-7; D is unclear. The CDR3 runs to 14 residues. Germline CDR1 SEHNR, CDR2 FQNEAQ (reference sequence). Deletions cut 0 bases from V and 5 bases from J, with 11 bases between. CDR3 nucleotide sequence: TGTGCCAGCAGCTTAGCGTTCGGTTCCGACGAGCAGTACTTC. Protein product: CASSLAFGSDEQYF.

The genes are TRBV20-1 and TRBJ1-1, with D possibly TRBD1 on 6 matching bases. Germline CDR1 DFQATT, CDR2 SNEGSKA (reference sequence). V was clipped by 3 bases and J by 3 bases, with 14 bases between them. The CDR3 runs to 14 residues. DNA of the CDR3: TGCAGTGCTAGGATACAGGGAGTGGACACTGAAGCTTTCTTT. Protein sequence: CSARIQGVDTEAFF.

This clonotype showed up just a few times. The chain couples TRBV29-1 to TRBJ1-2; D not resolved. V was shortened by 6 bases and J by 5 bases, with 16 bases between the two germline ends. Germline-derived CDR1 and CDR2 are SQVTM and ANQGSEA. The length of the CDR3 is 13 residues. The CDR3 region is CSVAGSDNYGYTF. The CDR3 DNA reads TGCAGCGTCGCCGGTTCCGACAATTATGGCTACACCTTC.

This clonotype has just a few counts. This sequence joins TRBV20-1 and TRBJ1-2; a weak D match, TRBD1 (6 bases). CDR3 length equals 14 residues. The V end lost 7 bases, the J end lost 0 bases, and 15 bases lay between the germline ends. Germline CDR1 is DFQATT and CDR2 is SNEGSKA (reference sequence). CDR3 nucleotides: TGCAGTGTCGGGGGGGCCAGAGCTAACTATGGCTACACCTTC. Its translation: CSVGGARANYGYTF.

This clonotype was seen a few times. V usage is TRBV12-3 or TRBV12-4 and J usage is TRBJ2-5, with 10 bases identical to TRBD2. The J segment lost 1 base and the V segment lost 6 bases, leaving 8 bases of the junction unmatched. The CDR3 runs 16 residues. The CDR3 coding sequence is TGTGCCAGCAGCCGGATCCGGACTAGCGGCCAAGAGACCCAGTACTTC. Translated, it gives CASSRIRTSGQETQYF.